The clone carrying this T cell receptor (beta chain) was observed a few times. Its specificity is unknown. The entry originates in a study of beta chain features in type 1 diabetes. The study's findings and limits: Patients showed naive, central memory and Treg TCRB repertoires that appeared more similar than those of healthy donors. Among patients with Type 1 diabetes, TCRB CDR3s were moderately but significantly shorter in every one of the four CD4+ subsets. Type 1 diabetes patients showed fewer insertions and more deletions at VDJ junctions.

All of the isolated RNA was reverse transcribed, so expressed TCRB transcripts were sequenced. Repertoires were generated with immunoSEQ multiplex PCR, while TCRdb's copy carries only in-frame clones and drops some. The sample has 120,000 to 150,000 clones, roughly an eighth seen once. Every donor provided one heparinised blood draw, which averaged roughly 120 mL. Post-sort purity exceeded 98% for all sorted populations. This CDR3 comprises 14 residues. Trimming removed 2 bases from V and 6 bases from J, with 13 bases in between. The germline gives CDR1 MGHDK, CDR2 SYGVNS. The J gene is TRBJ1-1, the V gene TRBV25-1; D gene ambiguous. The TCR sequence derives from a man between 18 and 29 years old with type 1 diabetes. The specimen was central memory CD4+ T cells from blood. The CDR3 sequence: CASSEPLIRAEAFF. CDR3 coding DNA: TGTGCCAGCAGTGAACCCTTGATAAGGGCTGAAGCTTTCTTT.